The clone carrying this T cell receptor (beta chain) appeared many times. CDR1 and CDR2 (germline): SGHKS, YYEKEE (reference sequence). V lost 0 bases, J lost 2 bases, and 9 bases lay in between. The CDR3 length is 15 residues. This sample's time point: newly diagnosed GD, antithyroid drugs for less than 3 months. Generation of the TCR library employed RNA extracted from PBMCs. Under American Thyroid Association guidelines, Graves' disease was diagnosed. The sample originates from a study of regulatory T cells in long-lasting Graves disease. For TCR beta, libraries came from iRepertoire HTBI primers and Arm-PCR of CDR3 regions. TCRdb reanalysed the multiplex PCR reads using MiXCR and keeps one entry per CDR3 protein. The sample lists about 520,000 distinct CDR3 sequences; around 11% were seen once. This sample was also put to use in a study of T cells in Graves' hyperthyroidism and ophthalmopathy. As that study records: Stable Graves' hyperthyroidism meant no ophthalmopathy progression within 18 months. Patients between 18 and 65 years old had hyperthyroidism, newly diagnosed and lasting under 2 months. First-round RT-PCR of the TCR CDR3 relied on the HTBI primer set.

V is TRBV5-5 and J is TRBJ1-5; no clear D gene. This clonotype was obtained from a young woman with Graves disease. Sequenced here: peripheral blood mononuclear cells (PBMCs), sampled at new diagnosis, from a patient treated with antithyroid drugs. This chain's CDR3 is CASSLALGGNQPQHF. The CDR3, as DNA: TGTGCCAGCAGCTTGGCCCTAGGAGGCAATCAGCCCCAGCATTTT.